A selection of T cell receptor beta chains follows, all from one sample in a study of blood T cell repertoires in COVID-19. Sequencing was performed with immunoSEQ multiplex PCR; in TCRdb, only in-frame clones are kept and a portion is missing. The top ten hold roughly 8.6% of the sample, which has about 240,000 clones, around nine tenths seen once. What was sequenced was PBMCs or T cells enriched from blood (not recorded which). All receptors come from a man in his forties who had recovered from COVID-19. Each CDR3 is given with its conserved first and last residue. The order of the fields is D gene, J gene, clone size, V gene, CDR3 DNA, CDR3 protein. A D gene is named only where the DNA matches it firmly. The size entry is marked missing in some rows and otherwise reads once, few, many or a size class.

d_call: -
j_call: TRBJ1-4
clone_size: -
v_call: TRBV5-1
cdr3_nt: TGCGCCAGCAGCTTGCTAGGAGCCACTAATGAAAAACTGTTTTTT
cdr3_aa: CASSLLGATNEKLFF

d_call: TRBD2
j_call: TRBJ2-7
clone_size: -
v_call: TRBV4-1
cdr3_nt: TGCGCCAGCAGCCAAGTGGGTCTAGCGGGAGGCGAGCAGTACTTC
cdr3_aa: CASSQVGLAGGEQYF

d_call: TRBD1
j_call: TRBJ2-1
clone_size: -
v_call: TRBV29-1
cdr3_nt: TGCAGCTCTGAGGGGGCGGCAAACTCCTACAATGAGCAGTTCTTC
cdr3_aa: CSSEGAANSYNEQFF

d_call: -
j_call: TRBJ1-4
clone_size: -
v_call: TRBV5-1
cdr3_nt: TGCGCCAGCAGCTTTGAGAATGAAAAACTGTTTTTT
cdr3_aa: CASSFENEKLFF

d_call: TRBD1
j_call: TRBJ1-2
clone_size: -
v_call: TRBV28
cdr3_nt: TGTGCCAGCAGCTGGGGACAGGGAAATTATGGCTACACCTTC
cdr3_aa: CASSWGQGNYGYTF

d_call: -
j_call: TRBJ2-7
clone_size: -
v_call: TRBV29-1
cdr3_nt: TGCAGCGTTGGAAGGGGTACGCGGTACGAGCAGTACTTC
cdr3_aa: CSVGRGTRYEQYF

d_call: TRBD1
j_call: TRBJ2-3
clone_size: -
v_call: TRBV15
cdr3_nt: TGTGCCACCAGCAGGGGACAGGGGCAAACAGATACGCAGTATTTT
cdr3_aa: CATSRGQGQTDTQYF

d_call: TRBD2
j_call: TRBJ2-7
clone_size: -
v_call: TRBV7-2
cdr3_nt: TGTGCCAGCAGCTTATCTAGCGGGAGGCCCCAACTCTACGAGCAGTACTTC
cdr3_aa: CASSLSSGRPQLYEQYF

d_call: -
j_call: TRBJ1-6
clone_size: -
v_call: TRBV2
cdr3_nt: TGTGCCAGCACCTCAGGACAGTCTGACTCACCCCTCCACTTT
cdr3_aa: CASTSGQSDSPLHF

d_call: TRBD1
j_call: TRBJ2-4
clone_size: -
v_call: TRBV11-2
cdr3_nt: TGTGCCAGCAGCTTCCGGACAGGGGACAACATTCAGTACTTC
cdr3_aa: CASSFRTGDNIQYF

d_call: -
j_call: TRBJ2-7
clone_size: -
v_call: TRBV13
cdr3_nt: TGTGCCAGCGGCGACAGCTCCTACGAGCAGTACTTC
cdr3_aa: CASGDSSYEQYF

d_call: -
j_call: TRBJ2-3
clone_size: -
v_call: TRBV27
cdr3_nt: TGTGCCAGCGGTCCCCGAAGGGGGGATACGCAGTATTTT
cdr3_aa: CASGPRRGDTQYF

d_call: -
j_call: TRBJ2-5
clone_size: -
v_call: TRBV3-1/TRBV3-2
cdr3_nt: TGTGCCAGCAGCCATGCCGTAGCGAGGAGACGGCAAGAGACCCAGTACTTC
cdr3_aa: CASSHAVARRRQETQYF

d_call: -
j_call: TRBJ1-2
clone_size: -
v_call: TRBV6-1
cdr3_nt: TGTGCCAGCAGTGAAGCGTGGGGACTCTATGGCTACACCTTC
cdr3_aa: CASSEAWGLYGYTF

d_call: TRBD1
j_call: TRBJ2-5
clone_size: -
v_call: TRBV10-3
cdr3_nt: TGTGCCACCGGGACGGGACAGGGGGAGGAGACCCAGTACTTC
cdr3_aa: CATGTGQGEETQYF

d_call: -
j_call: TRBJ1-6
clone_size: -
v_call: TRBV27
cdr3_nt: TGTGCCAGCAGTCCACAGGGTACCTATAATTCACCCCTCCACTTT
cdr3_aa: CASSPQGTYNSPLHF

d_call: -
j_call: TRBJ2-1
clone_size: -
v_call: TRBV6-5
cdr3_nt: TGTGCCAGCAGTTCCCCGGGTAACCGTGAGCAGTTCTTC
cdr3_aa: CASSSPGNREQFF

d_call: -
j_call: TRBJ2-1
clone_size: once
v_call: TRBV5-1
cdr3_nt: TGCGCCAGCAGCTTACAGGGCCATGAGCAGTTCTTC
cdr3_aa: CASSLQGHEQFF

d_call: TRBD1
j_call: TRBJ2-7
clone_size: once
v_call: TRBV12-5
cdr3_nt: TGTGCTAGTGGTTTGGTACTCGGACAGGGGTCCTACGAGCAGTACTTC
cdr3_aa: CASGLVLGQGSYEQYF

d_call: -
j_call: TRBJ1-2
clone_size: -
v_call: TRBV27
cdr3_nt: TGTGCCAGCAGTTTATCTTACTCCCCGGAGTATGGCTACACCTTC
cdr3_aa: CASSLSYSPEYGYTF

d_call: TRBD1
j_call: TRBJ2-7
clone_size: -
v_call: TRBV4-1
cdr3_nt: TGCGCCAGCAGCCAAGGGTACAGGGGGCGCGAGGAGCAGTACTTC
cdr3_aa: CASSQGYRGREEQYF

d_call: TRBD2
j_call: TRBJ2-2
clone_size: -
v_call: TRBV5-1
cdr3_nt: TGCGCCAGCACCGGACTAGCGGGAGGGGCGGCCGGGGAGCTGTTTTTT
cdr3_aa: CASTGLAGGAAGELFF

d_call: TRBD2
j_call: TRBJ2-3
clone_size: -
v_call: TRBV27
cdr3_nt: TGTGCCAGCAGTTACGGGACTAGCGGGAGAGGAGATACGCAGTATTTT
cdr3_aa: CASSYGTSGRGDTQYF

d_call: -
j_call: TRBJ1-4
clone_size: -
v_call: TRBV18
cdr3_nt: TGTGCCAGCTCACCAGGCCAGGTTAATGAAAAACTGTTTTTT
cdr3_aa: CASSPGQVNEKLFF

d_call: -
j_call: TRBJ2-3
clone_size: -
v_call: TRBV7-3
cdr3_nt: TGTGCCAGCAGCCCTACGGGTGGCACAGATACGCAGTATTTT
cdr3_aa: CASSPTGGTDTQYF

d_call: -
j_call: TRBJ2-5
clone_size: -
v_call: TRBV14
cdr3_nt: TGTGCCAGCAGCCAAGGGAGAAGCCGCCAAGAGACCCAGTACTTC
cdr3_aa: CASSQGRSRQETQYF

d_call: -
j_call: TRBJ2-1
clone_size: -
v_call: TRBV18
cdr3_nt: TGTGCCAGCTCACCTGGAGGGGCGGGTGAGCAGTTCTTC
cdr3_aa: CASSPGGAGEQFF

d_call: TRBD1
j_call: TRBJ1-1
clone_size: -
v_call: TRBV5-1
cdr3_nt: TGCGCCAGCAGCTTGATCACAGGGGGGTCGAACACTGAAGCTTTCTTT
cdr3_aa: CASSLITGGSNTEAFF

d_call: -
j_call: TRBJ1-2
clone_size: -
v_call: TRBV3-1/TRBV3-2
cdr3_nt: TGTGCCAGCAGTCGCGCAAACAGTGTCTACACCTTC
cdr3_aa: CASSRANSVYTF

d_call: -
j_call: TRBJ1-2
clone_size: -
v_call: TRBV5-1
cdr3_nt: TGCGCCAGCAGTTCGGACACCGGGGGGCCCTATGGCTACACCTTC
cdr3_aa: CASSSDTGGPYGYTF

d_call: TRBD1
j_call: TRBJ1-2
clone_size: -
v_call: TRBV28
cdr3_nt: TGTGCCAGCAAGGACAGGGGCGCCCGCCTCGGTGGCTACACCTTC
cdr3_aa: CASKDRGARLGGYTF

d_call: TRBD1
j_call: TRBJ1-4
clone_size: -
v_call: TRBV5-1
cdr3_nt: TGCGCCAGCAGCACGCAACAGGGGGCTGGAGAAAAACTGTTTTTT
cdr3_aa: CASSTQQGAGEKLFF

d_call: TRBD1
j_call: TRBJ1-2
clone_size: -
v_call: TRBV25-1
cdr3_nt: TGTGCCAGCAGTGAGCGACAGGGCTATGGCTACACCTTC
cdr3_aa: CASSERQGYGYTF

d_call: TRBD2
j_call: TRBJ2-1
clone_size: -
v_call: TRBV6-5
cdr3_nt: TGTGCCAGCTCTGGGACTAGTCATAGGGATGAGCAGTTCTTC
cdr3_aa: CASSGTSHRDEQFF

d_call: -
j_call: TRBJ1-1
clone_size: -
v_call: TRBV5-1
cdr3_nt: TGCGCCAGCAGCTTGGAAACGGGATTGAACACTGAAGCTTTCTTT
cdr3_aa: CASSLETGLNTEAFF

d_call: -
j_call: TRBJ1-2
clone_size: -
v_call: TRBV7-9
cdr3_nt: TGTGCCAGCAGCTACCCCGGGGTAGGGGGCTATGGCTACACCTTC
cdr3_aa: CASSYPGVGGYGYTF

d_call: -
j_call: TRBJ2-5
clone_size: -
v_call: TRBV24-1
cdr3_nt: TGTGCCACCAGTGACCCAAGAGGAGGGGGGGGCCGCCAAGAGACCCAGTACTTC
cdr3_aa: CATSDPRGGGGRQETQYF

d_call: TRBD1
j_call: TRBJ2-5
clone_size: -
v_call: TRBV19
cdr3_nt: TGTGCCAGTAGTACAAGAGGGACAGATCAAGAGACCCAGTACTTC
cdr3_aa: CASSTRGTDQETQYF

d_call: -
j_call: TRBJ1-2
clone_size: -
v_call: TRBV6-5
cdr3_nt: TGTGCCAGCGAGACCGGGACTAACTATGGCTACACCTTC
cdr3_aa: CASETGTNYGYTF

d_call: -
j_call: TRBJ2-3
clone_size: -
v_call: TRBV2
cdr3_nt: TGTGCCAGCAGAGGACAGACTCCAAACACTTACACAGATACGCAGTATTTT
cdr3_aa: CASRGQTPNTYTDTQYF

d_call: -
j_call: TRBJ1-5
clone_size: -
v_call: TRBV21-1
cdr3_nt: TGTGCCAGCAGCAAAGCCGGGGAGGTCCGTCTAGGTCCTTTCAATCAGCCCCAGCATTTT
cdr3_aa: CASSKAGEVRLGPFNQPQHF

d_call: -
j_call: TRBJ1-6
clone_size: -
v_call: TRBV7-9
cdr3_nt: TGTGCCAGCAACGGGACGGGGGGATCACCCCTCCACTTT
cdr3_aa: CASNGTGGSPLHF

d_call: -
j_call: TRBJ2-7
clone_size: few
v_call: TRBV5-4
cdr3_nt: TGTGCCAGCAGCTTGGCCCCGGGACACTATTACGAGCAGTACTTC
cdr3_aa: CASSLAPGHYYEQYF

d_call: -
j_call: TRBJ1-1
clone_size: -
v_call: TRBV28
cdr3_nt: TGTGCCAGCACTTATTCGGGGGTCTGGACTGAAGCTTTCTTT
cdr3_aa: CASTYSGVWTEAFF

d_call: TRBD1
j_call: TRBJ2-1
clone_size: -
v_call: TRBV25-1
cdr3_nt: TGTGCCAGCACCCCTCCGGGACAGGGTGTCGGTGAGCAGTTCTTC
cdr3_aa: CASTPPGQGVGEQFF

d_call: TRBD1
j_call: TRBJ1-6
clone_size: -
v_call: TRBV6-5
cdr3_nt: TGTGCCAGCAGTTACTCGGGGACAGTCTATAATTCACCCCTCCACTTT
cdr3_aa: CASSYSGTVYNSPLHF

d_call: TRBD2
j_call: TRBJ2-3
clone_size: -
v_call: TRBV7-3
cdr3_nt: TGTGCCAGCAGCTCCCGACTAGCGGCCACAGATACGCAGTATTTT
cdr3_aa: CASSSRLAATDTQYF

d_call: TRBD1
j_call: TRBJ1-4
clone_size: -
v_call: TRBV28
cdr3_nt: TGTGCCAGCACCCCGGACAGGGAAGTGGTAAAACTGTTTTTT
cdr3_aa: CASTPDREVVKLFF

d_call: TRBD1
j_call: TRBJ1-5
clone_size: -
v_call: TRBV27
cdr3_nt: TGTGCCAGCAGTTCATCCCCGACAGGGGGCCTCAGCAATCAGCCCCAGCATTTT
cdr3_aa: CASSSSPTGGLSNQPQHF